The 16 T cell receptor beta chains below all came from one sample that was sequenced in a study of vaccination and CD4 T cells after COVID-19. Documented treatment: approximately nine-day PBMC culture with coronavirus spike peptide pools or control peptides (ViraFEST assay). For these receptors, no antigen is known. Oncomine TCR Beta short-read sequencing was applied to DNA from cultured CD4+ T cells. TCRdb ran MiXCR on the PCR reads and lists one entry per CDR3 protein. The sample includes 20,000 to 25,000 distinct CDR3 sequences, 70% of them seen just once. The sample consisted of CD4+ T cells from blood, cultured in vitro. Receptors were obtained from a human donor who had recovered from COVID-19.

This chain links TRBV7-9 with TRBJ1-5; TRBD1 aligns across 7 bases. The V segment lost 8 bases and the J segment 10 bases; nucleotides outside the gene matches: 14. CDR3 length: 14 amino acids. Germline lookup yields CDR1 SEHNR and CDR2 FQNEAQ (reference sequence). The CDR3, as DNA: TGTGCCAGCCCTCCTGGGGGACAGCCAAGACCCCAGCATTTT. Translated: CASPPGGQPRPQHF.

This chain links TRBV6-1 with TRBJ1-2, with D possibly being TRBD1 (6 bases). The CDR3 is 15 amino acids. Germline assignment: CDR1 MNHNS and CDR2 SASEGT. Trimming cost V 3 bases and J 7 bases, with 18 bases left between them. The CDR3, as DNA: TGTGCCAGCAGTGAGAGTCACACAGGGAGATCTGGCTACACCTTC. Translating it yields CASSESHTGRSGYTF.

The chain joins TRBV12-5 to TRBJ2-7; maybe TRBD1 (5 bases). The V gene lost 5 bases and the J gene lost 3 bases, with 8 bases spanning the gap. CDR1 is LGHNT, CDR2 FRNRAP, per germline. The CDR3 is 12 amino acids. Here the CDR3 reads CASGRTIYEQYF. The DNA of the CDR3 is TGTGCTAGTGGTCGGACAATCTACGAGCAGTACTTC. The whole variable domain, filled in from reference TRBV12-5 and TRBJ2-7, reads DARVTQTPRHKVTEMGQEVTMRCQPILGHNTVFWYRQTMMQGLELLAYFRNRAPLDDSGMPKDRFSAEMPDATLATLKIQPSEPRDSAVYFCASGRTIYEQYFGPGTRLTVT.

The gene calls are TRBV7-3 and TRBJ1-1; possibly TRBD1 for D (6 bases). Germline V gene lookup returns CDR1 SGHTA and CDR2 FQGTGA. V was shortened by 3 bases and J by 0 bases, with 14 bases between the two germline ends. This CDR3 is 16 amino acids long. The chain's CDR3 is CASSFAGAGVNTEAFF. CDR3 bases: TGTGCCAGCAGCTTCGCGGGGGCGGGGGTGAACACTGAAGCTTTCTTT. The full variable domain, its missing parts supplied by reference TRBV7-3 and TRBJ1-1, is GAGVSQTPSNKVTEKGKYVELRCDPISGHTALYWYRQSLGQGPEFLIYFQGTGAADDSGLPNDRFFAVRPEGSVSTLKIQRTERGDSAVYLCASSFAGAGVNTEAFFGQGTRLTVV.

The CDR3 spells CSARRGEETQYF. The CDR3 DNA follows: TGCAGTGCAAGAAGGGGGGAGGAGACCCAGTACTTC. The chain has TRBV20-1 and TRBJ2-5; either TRBD1 or TRBD2 may supply D (6 bases each). The CDR3 sequence is 12 residues long. The V end lost 6 bases, the J end lost 5 bases, and 13 bases lay between the germline ends. The germline CDR1 and CDR2 sequences are DFQATT and SNEGSKA (reference sequence).

The chain combines TRBV20-1 with TRBJ2-1; possibly TRBD1 for D (5 bases). CDR1 is DFQATT and CDR2 is SNEGSKA in the germline V gene (reference sequence). Deletions cut 3 bases from V and 9 bases from J, with 12 bases between. The CDR3 is 12 amino acids. The CDR3 nucleotides read TGCAGTGCTAGGGGCAGGGTGGGTGAGCAGTTCTTC. This codes for CSARGRVGEQFF.

The DNA of the CDR3 is TGTGCCAGCGGACGGCCCTACGAGCAGTACTTC. Protein: CASGRPYEQYF. The V and J genes are TRBV12-3 or TRBV12-4 and TRBJ2-7, with D unresolved. V was clipped by 8 bases and J by 2 bases, with 7 bases between them. The CDR3 has 11 amino acids.

This chain uses TRBV20-1 with TRBJ2-5; 7 positions match TRBD2. Germline CDR1 and CDR2: DFQATT and SNEGSKA (reference sequence). After removal of 0 bases from V and 5 bases from J, the junction contained 15 bases not matched to a gene. The CDR3 runs to 17 residues. The CDR3 here is CSARDVPGASGGETQYF. The DNA of the CDR3 is TGCAGTGCTAGAGATGTTCCTGGTGCTAGCGGAGGGGAGACCCAGTACTTC.

As for this clonotype: One junction end does not reproduce the germline sequence, and a read error may be involved. The chain recombines TRBV7-6 with TRBJ2-5, with TRBD1 as a possible D gene (6 bases). The CDR3 length is 12 residues. Germline V lookup: CDR1 SGHVS, CDR2 FNYEAQ. The CDR3 loop reads CASSQGPETQYF. CDR3 nucleotide sequence: TGTGCTAGCAGCCAGGGGCCAGAGACCCAGTACTTC.

The CDR3, as DNA: TGTGCCAGCAGCTTAGGGGGTAGAAACACCATATATTTT. This sequence encodes CASSLGGRNTIYF. V and J are TRBV7-6 and TRBJ1-3; D unclear. CDR3 length: 13 amino acids. The V gene lost 1 base and the J gene lost 5 bases, with 6 bases spanning the gap. In germline, CDR1 is SGHVS, CDR2 FNYEAQ.

V usage is TRBV12-3 or TRBV12-4 and J usage is TRBJ1-1; the D is unclear. The CDR3 covers 13 residues. Trimming removed 2 bases from V and 10 bases from J, with 14 bases in between. CDR3 residues: CASSLKEALGAFF. The CDR3 DNA is TGTGCCAGCAGTTTAAAGGAGGCCCTAGGAGCTTTCTTT.

The chain uses TRBV7-2 and TRBJ2-2, with D maybe TRBD2 (6 bases). In germline, CDR1 is SGHTA, CDR2 FQGNSA. CDR3 length: 16 amino acids. V was shortened by 4 bases and J by 5 bases, with 17 bases between the two germline ends. CDR3 DNA sequence: TGTGCCAGCAGCTCACCGGGACTGACAACGACCGGGGAGCTGTTTTTT. Amino acids: CASSSPGLTTTGELFF.

V is TRBV6-5 and J is TRBJ1-6; D is unclear. CDR1 MNHEY and CDR2 SVGAGI come from the germline V gene. The CDR3 runs 15 residues. V was shortened by 3 bases and J by 7 bases, with 13 bases between the two germline ends. The CDR3 sequence is CASSYQNSGNSPLHF. CDR3 coding DNA: TGTGCCAGCAGTTATCAGAATTCGGGGAATTCACCCCTCCACTTT.

This sequence joins TRBV28 and TRBJ1-6; possible D gene TRBD1, 6 bases. CDR3 length equals 13 residues. The germline CDR1 and CDR2 sequences are MDHEN and SYDVKM. V lost 7 bases and J lost 5, with 9 bases in between. The CDR3 loop is CASNQGNNSPLHF. The CDR3 DNA reads TGTGCCAGCAACCAGGGGAATAATTCACCCCTCCACTTT.

The chain carries TRBV18 and TRBJ2-5; D uncertain. Per germline, CDR1 KGHSH and CDR2 LQKENI. V was pared by 2 bases and J by 2 bases, with 12 bases between. The CDR3 consists of 15 residues. The chain's CDR3 is CASSPALSVQETQYF. CDR3 nucleotide sequence: TGTGCCAGCTCACCAGCCCTCTCTGTTCAAGAGACCCAGTACTTC.

The chain has TRBV4-3 and TRBJ2-3; the match to TRBD2 covers 10 bases. There are 21 residues in the CDR3. Germline-derived CDR1 and CDR2 are LGHNA and YSLEER. With V trimmed by 3 bases and J by 1 base, 19 bases remained unmatched. Here the CDR3 DNA reads TGCGCCAGCAGCCATCAAAGTTGGTATGCTAGCGGGAGATCACGCACAGATACGCAGTATTTT. It specifies CASSHQSWYASGRSRTDTQYF.